This TCR beta chain stems from a study of blood T cell repertoires in COVID-19. Background on the study: PBMCs, B-cell-depleted T cells, or T cells provided the cDNA or gDNA that made up the material.

Trimming left V 2 bases short and J 5 bases short, with 11 bases between. The CDR3 totals 15 residues. Per the germline V gene, CDR1 is SGHRS and CDR2 is YFSETQ. Only in-frame clones appear in the TCRdb table, and some are missing; sequencing was by immunoSEQ multiplex PCR. The profile shows roughly 200,000 clones, almost 85% of them singletons. The rearrangement joins TRBV5-1 to TRBJ1-6; perhaps TRBD1 as D (6 bases). This clonotype was obtained from a woman in her 70s with active or convalescent COVID-19. The sample taken for sequencing was peripheral blood. This CDR3 reads CASSLTGSDNSPLHF. CDR3 nucleotide sequence: TGCGCCAGCAGCTTAACAGGGTCGGATAATTCACCCCTCCACTTT.